This record covers a single T cell receptor (beta chain). The antigen is undetermined. This sample is drawn from a study of cytomegalovirus exposure and HLA in healthy donors. Broader study findings: Solely CMV serostatus was available to characterize immune exposure.

J lost 6 bases, V lost 3 bases, and 3 bases had no gene match. Germline V CDR1 and CDR2: SEHNR, FQNEAQ (reference sequence). The CDR3 has 15 residues. The PCR used 60 Vbeta and 13 Jbeta primers. Produced via immunoSEQ multiplex PCR; TCRdb's table is partial and in-frame only. This sample's table reports 150,000 to 250,000 clones. Healthy people donating bone marrow made up the donors. This clonotype was sampled from a boy between 10 and 17 years old in good health and CMV-seronegative. Sequencing input: PBMCs. This chain uses TRBV7-9 with TRBJ2-3; 13 positions agree with TRBD2. CDR3 bases: TGTGCCAGCAGCTTTACTAGCGGGGGGGCGGATACGCAGTATTTT. Its translation: CASSFTSGGADTQYF.